The clone carrying this TCR beta chain was counted at least ten times. Its antigen remains unknown. The source of the PBMCs was more than 9.5 ml of fresh peripheral blood. The data stem from a study of Graves' ophthalmopathy and Graves' hyperthyroidism. Findings of the study overall: Blood contained most expanded thyroid clonotypes exceeding 0.001 frequency. Ophthalmopathy could be told apart from stable hyperthyroidism by a 13-signature model (about 89% sensitivity, about 81% specificity).

V was trimmed by 4 bases and J by 7 bases, leaving 14 bases between them. The CDR3 totals 14 residues. CDR1 is SGHVS, CDR2 FQNEAQ, per germline. TCR beta CDR3 regions were amplified from RNA transcripts. In the first round, RT-PCR was carried out with HTBI primers, and a multiplex PCR formed the second round. MiXCR was run by TCRdb on the multiplex PCR reads, yielding one entry per CDR3 protein. The sample includes roughly 500,000 distinct CDR3 sequences, under 15% of them seen just once. The TCR comes from a woman aged 25 to 39 with Graves' ophthalmopathy. Sequenced: blood. The gene calls are TRBV7-8 and TRBJ2-4; possibly TRBD1 for D (6 bases). Here the CDR3 reads CASSSEAGDNIQYF. Written as DNA, the CDR3 is TGTGCCAGCAGCTCAGAGGCAGGGGATAACATTCAGTACTTC.